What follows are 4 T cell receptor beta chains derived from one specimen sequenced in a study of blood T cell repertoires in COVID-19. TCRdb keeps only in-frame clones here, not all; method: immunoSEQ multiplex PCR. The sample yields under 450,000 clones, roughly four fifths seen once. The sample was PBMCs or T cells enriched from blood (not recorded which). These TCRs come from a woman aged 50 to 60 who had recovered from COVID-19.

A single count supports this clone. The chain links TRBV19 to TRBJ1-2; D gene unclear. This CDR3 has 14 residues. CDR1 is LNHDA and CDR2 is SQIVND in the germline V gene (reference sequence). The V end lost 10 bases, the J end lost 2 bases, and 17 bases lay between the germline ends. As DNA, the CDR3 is TGTGCCACAACCCGCGATACCCCGAACTATGGCTACACCTTC. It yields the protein CATTRDTPNYGYTF.

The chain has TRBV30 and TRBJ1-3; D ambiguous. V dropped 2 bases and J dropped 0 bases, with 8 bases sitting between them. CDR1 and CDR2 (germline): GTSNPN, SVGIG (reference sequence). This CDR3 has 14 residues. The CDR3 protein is CAWSWSSSGNTIYF. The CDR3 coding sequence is TGTGCCTGGAGTTGGTCGAGCTCTGGAAACACCATATATTTT.

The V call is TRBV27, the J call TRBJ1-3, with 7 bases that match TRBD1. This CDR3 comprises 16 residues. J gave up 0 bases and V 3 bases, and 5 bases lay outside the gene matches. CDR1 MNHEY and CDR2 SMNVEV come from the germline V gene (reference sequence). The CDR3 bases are TGTGCCAGCAGTTTGCAGGGGGGTACCTCTGGAAACACCATATATTTT. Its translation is CASSLQGGTSGNTIYF.

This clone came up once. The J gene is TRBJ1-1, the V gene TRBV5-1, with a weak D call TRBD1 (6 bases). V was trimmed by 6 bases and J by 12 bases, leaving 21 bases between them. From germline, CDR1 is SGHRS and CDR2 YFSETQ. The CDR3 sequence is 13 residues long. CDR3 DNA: TGCGCCAGCACCTCGGGCCGGGACACCGGTTCTTTCTTT. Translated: CASTSGRDTGSFF.